These 22 T cell receptor beta chains originate from one sample sequenced in a study of shared clonotypes between healthy human individuals (dated by TCRdb to about 2020). The library was generated by the immunoSEQ multiplex PCR assay. In its TCRdb copy, this immuneACCESS table keeps in-frame sequences only and misses some clones. Where compared with another copy, unresolved V genes explain less than half of these, and the others have no known cause. Here the sample has approximately 2.5 million clones; approximately 90% occur a single time. The ten largest clonotypes hold over 0.12% of the sample. The source material was naive CD4+ T cells sorted from blood. What this sample's cell subset or site label stands for: CD45RA+ positively selected. These TCRs come from a man between 18 and 35 years old in good health.

V usage is TRBV30 and J usage is TRBJ1-3, with D possibly matching TRBD1 (5 bases). The germline gives CDR1 GTSNPN, CDR2 SVGIG (reference sequence). V was trimmed by 5 bases and J by 0 bases, leaving 8 bases between them. The CDR3 runs to 13 residues. The CDR3 reads CAWGGVSGNTIYF. In DNA, the CDR3 is TGTGCCTGGGGGGGAGTCTCTGGAAACACCATATATTTT.

This clone was seen once. The CDR3 spells CASRVETGTYEQYF. The CDR3 nucleotides are TGTGCCAGCCGGGTCGAGACAGGAACCTACGAGCAGTACTTC. V is TRBV6-5 and J is TRBJ2-7; TRBD1 might be the D (6 bases). The germline CDR1 and CDR2 sequences are MNHEY and SVGAGI. Trimming left V 8 bases short and J 2 bases short, with 16 bases between. CDR3 length: 14 amino acids.

V usage is TRBV5-1 and J usage is TRBJ2-5, with 7 positions matching TRBD1. V trimming: 2 bases; J trimming: 5 bases; junction bases outside the gene matches: 3. The germline V gene has CDR1 SGHRS and CDR2 YFSETQ. The CDR3 contains 13 residues. CDR3: CASSFRGPETQYF. CDR3 in DNA: TGCGCCAGCAGCTTTAGGGGGCCGGAGACCCAGTACTTC. Drawing the rest from reference TRBV5-1 and TRBJ2-5, the complete variable domain is KAGVTQTPRYLIKTRGQQVTLSCSPISGHRSVSWYQQTPGQGLQFLFEYFSETQRNKGNFPGRFSGRQFSNSRSEMNVSTLELGDSALYLCASSFRGPETQYFGPGTRLLVL.

The rearrangement joins TRBV5-1 to TRBJ1-2; D remains unclear. Looked up from germline, CDR1 is SGHRS and CDR2 is YFSETQ. The V and J ends lost 2 bases and 3 bases respectively, with 8 bases between them. The CDR3 extends over 13 amino acids. As DNA, the CDR3 is TGCGCCAGCAGCTTATCGGCAGACTATGGCTACACCTTC. Protein: CASSLSADYGYTF.

Comment on this clone: The identical CDR3 is also encoded by other nucleotide sequences in the sample. The genes are TRBV6-5 and TRBJ1-3; D is uncertain. Trimming took 6 bases from V and 4 from J, leaving 4 bases between them. This CDR3 region has 11 residues. Germline loops: CDR1 MNHEY, CDR2 SVGAGI. The CDR3 region has the DNA TGTGCCAGCAGGGCGGGAAACACCATATATTTT. This codes for CASRAGNTIYF.

V and J are TRBV5-1 and TRBJ1-1; no firm D call. This CDR3 has 15 amino acids. The ends were cut back, 2 bases at V and 1 base at J, with 12 bases in the middle. The germline V gene encodes CDR1 SGHRS and CDR2 YFSETQ. CDR3 nucleotide sequence: TGCGCCAGCAGCTTATCAAAGAATACGAACACTGAAGCTTTCTTT. The encoded protein is CASSLSKNTNTEAFF.

V and J are TRBV6-1 and TRBJ1-2; 7 bases agree with TRBD1. The CDR3 runs 15 residues. Germline assignment: CDR1 MNHNS and CDR2 SASEGT. After removal of 0 bases from V and 9 bases from J, the junction contained 10 bases not matched to a gene. CDR3: CASSEAQGLAVSYTF. For the CDR3, the DNA is TGTGCCAGCAGTGAAGCACAGGGGCTTGCCGTGAGCTACACCTTC.

CDR3 protein: CASRDRGPVANEKLFF. The CDR3 DNA sequence: TGTGCCAGCAGAGACAGGGGGCCTGTGGCTAATGAAAAACTGTTTTTT. V gene TRBV2 combines with J gene TRBJ1-4; 10 nucleotides align to TRBD1. Germline lookup yields CDR1 SNHLY and CDR2 FYNNEI. This CDR3 is built from 16 residues. V gave up 6 bases and J gave up 3 bases; unmatched junction bases: 7.

This chain uses TRBV2 with TRBJ2-5; the match to TRBD1 covers 7 bases. The V gene's germline CDR1 is SNHLY and CDR2 FYNNEI. J was trimmed by 4 bases and V by 8 bases; bases with no gene match: 10. The CDR3 consists of 14 residues. CDR3: CASRGQALPETQYF. CDR3 nucleotides: TGTGCCAGCCGAGGACAGGCCCTTCCAGAGACCCAGTACTTC.

The J gene is TRBJ2-5, the V gene TRBV19; TRBD1 might be the D (6 bases). The V gene's germline CDR1 is LNHDA and CDR2 SQIVND (reference sequence). This CDR3 comprises 14 residues. V gave up 7 bases and J gave up 1 base, with 13 bases separating them. The CDR3 sequence: CASKDDRSQETQYF. As DNA, the CDR3 is TGTGCCAGTAAAGATGACAGGAGCCAAGAGACCCAGTACTTC.

This chain links TRBV7-2 with TRBJ2-5, with 9 bases that match TRBD2. Germline CDR1 and CDR2: SGHTA and FQGNSA. J was trimmed by 2 bases and V by 0 bases; bases with no gene match: 1. There are 15 residues in the CDR3. This chain's CDR3 is CASSLAAGGQETQYF. Here the CDR3 DNA reads TGTGCCAGCAGCTTAGCGGCGGGAGGGCAAGAGACCCAGTACTTC.

The genes are TRBV6-5 and TRBJ2-2, with 10 positions matching TRBD1. Trimming at V came to 5 bases and at J to 4 bases, leaving 4 bases not matched to a gene. The CDR3 is 15 residues long. Germline assignment: CDR1 MNHEY and CDR2 SVGAGI. As DNA, the CDR3 is TGTGCCAGCAGTCAGGGGGACAGGGGCACCGGGGAGCTGTTTTTT. It encodes CASSQGDRGTGELFF.

The chain has TRBV28 and TRBJ2-5; D unresolved. Germline CDR1 is MDHEN and CDR2 is SYDVKM. The CDR3 is 14 residues long. Trimming shortened V by 5 bases and J by 1 base, and 11 bases separated the two germline ends. The chain's CDR3 is CASSGTGPQETQYF. The CDR3 DNA reads TGTGCCAGCAGTGGTACTGGGCCCCAAGAGACCCAGTACTTC.

V is TRBV19 and J is TRBJ2-3; D remains ambiguous. V was cut by 5 bases and J by 2 bases, with 17 bases left in between. Germline V CDR1 and CDR2: LNHDA, SQIVND (reference sequence). CDR3 size: 16 residues. Written as DNA, the CDR3 is TGTGCCAGTAGTGGGATAAGCAGCAAGATCACAGATACGCAGTATTTT. Translated, it gives CASSGISSKITDTQYF.

On this clone: This sample includes further DNA sequences coding for the same CDR3. The V call is TRBV5-1, the J call TRBJ2-1, with 11 bases that match TRBD1. The CDR3 contains 16 residues. After removal of 0 bases from V and 7 bases from J, the junction contained 6 bases not matched to a gene. Germline-derived CDR1 and CDR2 are SGHRS and YFSETQ. CDR3 in amino acids: CASSLVGQGAGNEQFF. The CDR3 DNA is TGCGCCAGCAGCTTGGTCGGACAGGGGGCAGGGAATGAGCAGTTCTTC.

The V call is TRBV2, the J call TRBJ1-2; no definite D call. The CDR3 has 12 amino acids. Per the germline V gene, CDR1 is SNHLY and CDR2 is FYNNEI. Trimming took 1 base from V and 7 from J, leaving 7 bases between them. CDR3 coding DNA: TGTGCCAGCAGTGAAGGGGTCGGTGGCTACACCTTC. Translating gives CASSEGVGGYTF.

J is TRBJ2-3 and V is TRBV11-2, with TRBD1 matching 7 bases. Germline CDR1 SGHAT, CDR2 FQNNGV. The length of the CDR3 is 15 residues. After removal of 5 bases from V and 5 bases from J, the junction contained 10 bases not matched to a gene. The CDR3 region has the DNA TGTGCCAGCAGCATCCGGACAGGAGGAGGAGATACGCAGTATTTT. Amino acid sequence: CASSIRTGGGDTQYF.

V and J are TRBV30 and TRBJ1-4; D is possibly TRBD1 (5 bases). V lost 2 bases and J 3 bases, leaving 16 bases between the germline ends. Per the germline V gene, CDR1 is GTSNPN and CDR2 is SVGIG (reference sequence). The CDR3 sequence is 16 residues long. The CDR3 DNA reads as TGTGCCTGGAGTCGTCCGGAGGGGAGATCTAATGAAAAACTGTTTTTT. Its translation: CAWSRPEGRSNEKLFF.

The chain couples TRBV7-3 to TRBJ2-3, with 11 bases that match TRBD2. The germline V gene has CDR1 SGHTA and CDR2 FQGTGA. The CDR3 length is 16 residues. V shed 5 bases, J shed 6 bases, and the junction held 10 bases outside the gene matches. DNA for the CDR3: TGTGCCAGCAGCCCTGCCGTAGCGGGGGGGCCCGATACGCAGTATTTT. Protein product: CASSPAVAGGPDTQYF.

The gene calls are TRBV19 and TRBJ2-7, with 12 nucleotides matching TRBD2. From germline, CDR1 is LNHDA and CDR2 SQIVND (reference sequence). CDR3 length: 16 residues. Germline trimming cut 4 bases from V and 5 bases from J; bases unmatched to any gene: 9. The CDR3 bases are TGTGCCAGTAGTAGCCGACTAGCGGGAGTCATCCACGAGCAGTACTTC. This encodes CASSSRLAGVIHEQYF.

The chain joins TRBV27 to TRBJ2-3, with 7 bases matching TRBD1. Germline CDR1 MNHEY, CDR2 SMNVEV (reference sequence). This CDR3 is built from 14 residues. V was pared by 3 bases and J by 9 bases, with 9 bases of the junction left unmatched. The CDR3: CASSFLDRAGTQYF. CDR3 bases: TGTGCCAGCAGTTTCCTCGACAGGGCAGGGACGCAGTATTTT.

This clone was detected once. The chain is built from TRBV7-9 and TRBJ1-6; the D gene is possibly TRBD1 (5 bases). The V and J ends lost 3 bases and 7 bases respectively, with 10 bases between them. The CDR3 runs 14 residues. The germline CDR1 and CDR2 sequences are SEHNR and FQNEAQ (reference sequence). The CDR3 DNA reads TGTGCCAGCAGCTTTGCCGGGGCAAATTCACCCCTCCACTTT. It encodes CASSFAGANSPLHF.